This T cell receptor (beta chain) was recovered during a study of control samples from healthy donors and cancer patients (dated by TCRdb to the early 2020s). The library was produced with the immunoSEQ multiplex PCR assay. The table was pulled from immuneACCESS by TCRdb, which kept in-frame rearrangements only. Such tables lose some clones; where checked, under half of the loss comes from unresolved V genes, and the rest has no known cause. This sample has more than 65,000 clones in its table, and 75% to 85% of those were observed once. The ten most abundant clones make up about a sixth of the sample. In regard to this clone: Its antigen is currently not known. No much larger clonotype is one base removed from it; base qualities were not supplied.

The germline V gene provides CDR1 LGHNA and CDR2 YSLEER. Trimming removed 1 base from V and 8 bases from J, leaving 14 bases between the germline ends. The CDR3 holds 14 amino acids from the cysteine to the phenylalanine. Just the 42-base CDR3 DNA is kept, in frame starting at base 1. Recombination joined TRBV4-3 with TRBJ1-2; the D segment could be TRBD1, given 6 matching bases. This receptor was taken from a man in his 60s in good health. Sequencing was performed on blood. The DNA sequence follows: TGCGCCAGCAGCCAAGGCCGGACAGCTCTGGGCTACACCTTC. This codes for CASSQGRTALGYTF.